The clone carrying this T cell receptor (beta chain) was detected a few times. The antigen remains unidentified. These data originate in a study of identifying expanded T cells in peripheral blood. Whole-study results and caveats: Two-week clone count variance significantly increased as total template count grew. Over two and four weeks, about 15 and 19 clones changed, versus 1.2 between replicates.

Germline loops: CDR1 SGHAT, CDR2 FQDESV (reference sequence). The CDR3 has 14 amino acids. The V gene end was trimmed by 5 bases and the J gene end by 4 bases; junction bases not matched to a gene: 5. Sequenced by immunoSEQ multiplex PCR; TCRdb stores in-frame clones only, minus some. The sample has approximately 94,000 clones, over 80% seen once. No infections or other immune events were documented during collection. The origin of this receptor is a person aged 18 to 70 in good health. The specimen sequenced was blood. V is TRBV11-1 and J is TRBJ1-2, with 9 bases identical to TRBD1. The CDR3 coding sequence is TGTGCCAGCAGCCCCGGGACAGGGCCCTATGGCTACACCTTC. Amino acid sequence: CASSPGTGPYGYTF.